The 8 T cell receptor beta chains given below trace back to one sample, sequenced in a study of Graves' ophthalmopathy and Graves' hyperthyroidism (dated 2018 in TCRdb). Sequencing used an Illumina HiSeq 2000. For repertoire sequencing, TCR beta CDR3 regions were amplified from RNA transcripts. The first round of RT-PCR was done with HTBI primers and the Qiagen OneStep RT-PCR kit, and was followed by a second round of multiplex PCR, then size selection and purification. TCRdb passed the public sequencing reads through fastp at Q25 and MiXCR, retaining productive beta sequences. CDR3 protein sequences are deduplicated, and each keeps its most common genes and DNA. This sample is represented by hundreds of thousands of distinct CDR3 sequences; under 25% of them were singletons. The ten top clones hold under 3.5% of the sample. Input material: peripheral blood. The receptors were sampled from a woman in her late teens or twenties with stable Graves' hyperthyroidism. Donor details come from another sample of the same person, matched by shared clones.

This clonotype was seen at least ten times. CDR3 DNA sequence: TGTGCCAGCAGCTCAGGGATGGTCTACGAGCAGTACTTC. Translating gives CASSSGMVYEQYF. J is TRBJ2-7 and V is TRBV12-3 or TRBV12-4; weak D call: TRBD1 (5 bases). The V end lost 6 bases, the J end lost 3 bases, and 12 bases lay between the germline ends. The CDR3 covers 13 residues.

This clonotype was recorded many times. The gene calls are TRBV12-3 or TRBV12-4 and TRBJ1-3, with D uncertain. The germline V and J ends were trimmed by 3 bases and 0 bases, with 15 bases remaining between them. This CDR3 is built from 17 residues. The CDR3 spells CASSLMVGLSSGNTIYF. The CDR3, as DNA: TGTGCCAGCAGTTTGATGGTAGGGCTGAGCTCTGGAAACACCATATATTTT.

This clonotype was seen at least ten times. The chain uses TRBV30 and TRBJ1-2; D remains unclear. Deletions cut 1 base from V and 4 bases from J, with 13 bases between. Germline V CDR1 and CDR2: GTSNPN, SVGIG (reference sequence). This CDR3 is built from 14 residues. The CDR3 coding sequence is TGTGCCTGGAGTGAACGAAGGGCGTCCTATGGCTACACCTTC. It encodes CAWSERRASYGYTF.

This clonotype was seen ten or more times. The V and J genes are TRBV28 and TRBJ1-5; D is undetermined. This CDR3 is 14 amino acids long. Germline CDR1 reads MDHEN; CDR2 reads SYDVKM. V was clipped by 1 base and J by 4 bases, with 8 bases between them. The CDR3 loop is CASSLLGKNQPQHF. DNA for the CDR3: TGTGCCAGCAGTTTATTGGGCAAAAATCAGCCCCAGCATTTT.

In its sample, this clonotype was seen many times. This chain joins TRBV20-1 and TRBJ2-7, with D hard to call. The CDR3 has 11 residues. V shed 1 base and J shed 9 bases, with 10 bases lying between them. From germline, CDR1 is DFQATT and CDR2 SNEGSKA (reference sequence). The DNA for the CDR3 is TGCAGTGCTAGAGCCATTCACGGGCAGTACTTC. As protein: CSARAIHGQYF.

As concerns this clonotype: Given a much more abundant clone one base away, this may be a read error. The chain combines TRBV25-1 with TRBJ2-7; perhaps TRBD2 as D (5 bases). V gave up 11 bases and J gave up 5 bases, with 16 bases separating them. Per germline, CDR1 MGHDK and CDR2 SYGVNS. CDR3 length equals 12 residues. The CDR3 region has the DNA TGTGCCTCCGGGATACGGATGGACGAGCAGTACGTC. This codes for CASGIRMDEQYV.

This chain connects TRBV6-5 to TRBJ1-2; no firm D call. Trimming removed 0 bases at V and 1 base at J, with 6 bases between. The V gene's germline CDR1 is MNHEY and CDR2 SVGAGI. The CDR3 has 14 residues. The DNA for the CDR3 is TGTGCCAGCAGTTACTCGACCAGTAACTATGGCTACACCTTC. Translating gives CASSYSTSNYGYTF.

This clonotype was seen many times. This chain's CDR3 is CATSDGDRPAGELFF. Written as DNA, the CDR3 is TGTGCCACCAGTGATGGGGACCGCCCGGCCGGGGAGCTGTTTTTT. The chain couples TRBV24-1 to TRBJ2-2; the D gene could be TRBD1 or TRBD2 (5 bases each). Deletions cut 3 bases from V and 6 bases from J, with 13 bases between. Germline V CDR1 and CDR2: KGHDR, SFDVKD. CDR3 size: 15 residues.